A selection of T cell receptor beta chains follows, all from one sample in a study of T-cell reconstitution after alpha-beta-depleted transplantation in children. From the PCR reads, TCRdb called clonotypes with MiXCR, one entry per CDR3 protein. The repertoire has around 250,000 distinct CDR3 sequences, over 20% of them found once; the top ten carry over 2.5%. Sequences were derived from PBMCs, sampled before TCRalphabeta/CD19-depleted stem cell transplant. The receptors originated from a girl aged 2 to 9 with Fanconi anemia, due to receive a stem cell transplant. The CDR3 runs from the conserved cysteine through the conserved F or W. Fields, in order: CDR3 DNA, CDR3 protein, V gene, clone size, J gene, D gene. The D gene is left open where the match is weak. Rows give clone size only sometimes, using once, few, many, or a class for an expanded clone.

cdr3_nt: TGTGCCAGCAGTTACGGGACTGACGGAAACACTGAAGCTTTCTTT
cdr3_aa: CASSYGTDGNTEAFF
v_call: TRBV6-5
clone_size: once
j_call: TRBJ1-1
d_call: -

cdr3_nt: TGCGCCAGCAGGCTAATACCGGGACAGGGGTCCTACGAGCAGTACTTC
cdr3_aa: CASRLIPGQGSYEQYF
v_call: TRBV5-1
clone_size: many
j_call: TRBJ2-7
d_call: TRBD1

cdr3_nt: TGCAGCGCCACGGGACTAGCGGGAGTTAGGGCAGATACGCAGTATTTT
cdr3_aa: CSATGLAGVRADTQYF
v_call: TRBV29-1
clone_size: -
j_call: TRBJ2-3
d_call: TRBD2

cdr3_nt: TGTGCCAGCAGCCTGACGGGACACATTTACGAGCAGTACTTC
cdr3_aa: CASSLTGHIYEQYF
v_call: TRBV12-3/TRBV12-4
clone_size: many
j_call: TRBJ2-7
d_call: -

cdr3_nt: TGCGCCAGCAGCTTGGGGACAGGGTTCAACTCCTACAATGAGCAGTTCTTC
cdr3_aa: CASSLGTGFNSYNEQFF
v_call: TRBV5-1
clone_size: -
j_call: TRBJ2-1
d_call: TRBD1

cdr3_nt: TGCAGCGTGGTTTTGAGACTCATGAACACTGAAGCTTTCTTT
cdr3_aa: CSVVLRLMNTEAFF
v_call: TRBV29-1
clone_size: many
j_call: TRBJ1-1
d_call: -

cdr3_nt: TGCAGTGCTAGGGACATCACAGATACGCAGTATTTT
cdr3_aa: CSARDITDTQYF
v_call: TRBV20-1
clone_size: -
j_call: TRBJ2-3
d_call: -

cdr3_nt: TGCAGTGCTAGCAAAACAGGGTCGGACACTGAAGCTTTCTTT
cdr3_aa: CSASKTGSDTEAFF
v_call: TRBV20-1
clone_size: -
j_call: TRBJ1-1
d_call: -

cdr3_nt: TGTGCCTGGACCCAATCACCCGAGAGCTCCTACGAGCAGTACTTC
cdr3_aa: CAWTQSPESSYEQYF
v_call: TRBV30
clone_size: many
j_call: TRBJ2-7
d_call: -

cdr3_nt: TGCAGTGCTCCCAAAAGCGGGACGAGCGGGGAGCTGTTTTTT
cdr3_aa: CSAPKSGTSGELFF
v_call: TRBV20-1
clone_size: few
j_call: TRBJ2-2
d_call: TRBD2

cdr3_nt: TGCGCCAGCAGCTCCCAGGACAACTATGGCTACACCTTC
cdr3_aa: CASSSQDNYGYTF
v_call: TRBV5-1
clone_size: -
j_call: TRBJ1-2
d_call: -

cdr3_nt: TGTGCCAGCAGCTTACTGCTGGAGCAGTACTTC
cdr3_aa: CASSLLLEQYF
v_call: TRBV7-9
clone_size: -
j_call: TRBJ2-7
d_call: -

cdr3_nt: TGCAGTGCTAGAGACAGACAGGGGTCAACTGAAGCTTTCTTT
cdr3_aa: CSARDRQGSTEAFF
v_call: TRBV20-1
clone_size: many
j_call: TRBJ1-1
d_call: TRBD1

cdr3_nt: TGTGCCAGCAGTGTAAGGGACCGATCCAATCAGCCCCAGCATTTT
cdr3_aa: CASSVRDRSNQPQHF
v_call: TRBV6-1
clone_size: -
j_call: TRBJ1-5
d_call: -

cdr3_nt: TGTGCCAGCAGTCTAGGACGGGGGGATCAGCCCCAGCATTTT
cdr3_aa: CASSLGRGDQPQHF
v_call: TRBV12-3/TRBV12-4
clone_size: -
j_call: TRBJ1-5
d_call: -

cdr3_nt: TGCAGTGCCGCCAGACAGGACAGGGCGGCCGGGGAGCTGTTTTTT
cdr3_aa: CSAARQDRAAGELFF
v_call: TRBV20-1
clone_size: many
j_call: TRBJ2-2
d_call: TRBD1

cdr3_nt: TGCGCCAGCAGCTCTGAGCTGGCAGATACGCAGTATTTT
cdr3_aa: CASSSELADTQYF
v_call: TRBV5-1
clone_size: many
j_call: TRBJ2-3
d_call: -

cdr3_nt: TGCGCCAGCAGCTTGACGGACAGGGGCAATTCACCCCTCCACTTT
cdr3_aa: CASSLTDRGNSPLHF
v_call: TRBV5-1
clone_size: many
j_call: TRBJ1-6
d_call: TRBD1

cdr3_nt: TGTGCCAGCAGCTTAGAGACAGGGGGGTCCTACGAGCAGTACTTC
cdr3_aa: CASSLETGGSYEQYF
v_call: TRBV7-6
clone_size: -
j_call: TRBJ2-7
d_call: TRBD1

cdr3_nt: TGCAGTGCGGGCCCCCAGCGGCCCACAGATACGCAGTATTTT
cdr3_aa: CSAGPQRPTDTQYF
v_call: TRBV20-1
clone_size: few
j_call: TRBJ2-3
d_call: -

cdr3_nt: TGCAGTGCTAGGGGGAATAAGCAGTTCTTC
cdr3_aa: CSARGNKQFF
v_call: TRBV20-1
clone_size: many
j_call: TRBJ2-1
d_call: -

cdr3_nt: TGTGCCAGCAGTTACAACGGGGGCCGCGGTGAAAAACTGTTTTTT
cdr3_aa: CASSYNGGRGEKLFF
v_call: TRBV6-5
clone_size: few
j_call: TRBJ1-4
d_call: -

cdr3_nt: TGCGCCAGCAGCTTGGAACCTTATGGCTACACCTTC
cdr3_aa: CASSLEPYGYTF
v_call: TRBV5-1
clone_size: -
j_call: TRBJ1-2
d_call: -

cdr3_nt: TGTGCCAGCAGGGACGGACAAGAGACCCAGTACTTC
cdr3_aa: CASRDGQETQYF
v_call: TRBV7-6
clone_size: -
j_call: TRBJ2-5
d_call: -

cdr3_nt: TGCAGTGCTCAGCGGGGGGACTACGAGCAGTACTTC
cdr3_aa: CSAQRGDYEQYF
v_call: TRBV20-1
clone_size: few
j_call: TRBJ2-7
d_call: TRBD2

cdr3_nt: TGTGCCACCAGTGACTCGGGACAGGGATCCTACGAGCAGTACTTC
cdr3_aa: CATSDSGQGSYEQYF
v_call: TRBV24-1
clone_size: few
j_call: TRBJ2-7
d_call: TRBD1

cdr3_nt: TGCAGTGTGACAGGGAGAGGTGAGACCCAGTACTTC
cdr3_aa: CSVTGRGETQYF
v_call: TRBV20-1
clone_size: -
j_call: TRBJ2-5
d_call: TRBD1

cdr3_nt: TGTGCCAGCAGCCAAACTCGGGTTGAAGGTGATGAGCAGTTCTTC
cdr3_aa: CASSQTRVEGDEQFF
v_call: TRBV4-2
clone_size: -
j_call: TRBJ2-1
d_call: -

cdr3_nt: TGTGCCAGCAGTACAGATTTCGAGCAGTACTTC
cdr3_aa: CASSTDFEQYF
v_call: TRBV28
clone_size: -
j_call: TRBJ2-7
d_call: -

cdr3_nt: TGTGCCAGCAGACCGAGCGGGGGGCTCTACGAGCAGTACTTC
cdr3_aa: CASRPSGGLYEQYF
v_call: TRBV6-1
clone_size: -
j_call: TRBJ2-7
d_call: TRBD2

cdr3_nt: TGTGCCAGCAGCCAACTACAGGGCCCCAAATACGAGCAGTACTTC
cdr3_aa: CASSQLQGPKYEQYF
v_call: TRBV3-1
clone_size: -
j_call: TRBJ2-7
d_call: -

cdr3_nt: TGTGCCAGCAGCAAACAGGTGACGAACACTGAAGCTTTCTTT
cdr3_aa: CASSKQVTNTEAFF
v_call: TRBV21-1
clone_size: -
j_call: TRBJ1-1
d_call: -

cdr3_nt: TGTGCCAGCAGCAGGGACCGCACCGGGGAGCTGTTTTTT
cdr3_aa: CASSRDRTGELFF
v_call: TRBV11-1
clone_size: -
j_call: TRBJ2-2
d_call: -

cdr3_nt: TGTGCCAGCAGTAGAGCGGGCTACTCGTACGAGCAGTACTTC
cdr3_aa: CASSRAGYSYEQYF
v_call: TRBV6-1
clone_size: many
j_call: TRBJ2-7
d_call: -

cdr3_nt: TGTGCCAGCAGTGAATTATCAGGGCTTTACTATGGCTACACCTTC
cdr3_aa: CASSELSGLYYGYTF
v_call: TRBV25-1
clone_size: -
j_call: TRBJ1-2
d_call: -

cdr3_nt: TGTGCCAGCAGTGACCAAGCGGGGGGTAGCGCTTCGTACGAGCAGTACTTC
cdr3_aa: CASSDQAGGSASYEQYF
v_call: TRBV25-1
clone_size: many
j_call: TRBJ2-7
d_call: TRBD2

cdr3_nt: TGCAGCGTTGAAGATGGACAGGGGGCAACCCAAGAGACCCAGTACTTC
cdr3_aa: CSVEDGQGATQETQYF
v_call: TRBV29-1
clone_size: -
j_call: TRBJ2-5
d_call: TRBD1

cdr3_nt: TGTGCCAGCAGCCCATCCGGACACCGCAATCAGCCCCAGCATTTT
cdr3_aa: CASSPSGHRNQPQHF
v_call: TRBV12-3/TRBV12-4
clone_size: -
j_call: TRBJ1-5
d_call: -

cdr3_nt: TGTGCCTGGAGTGTTCTCTCGAGGGGGGTAGAGACCCAGTACTTC
cdr3_aa: CAWSVLSRGVETQYF
v_call: TRBV30
clone_size: -
j_call: TRBJ2-5
d_call: -

cdr3_nt: TGTGCAAGTCGCTTAATCTACCACTCGGGACAGGGATACGAGCAGTACTTC
cdr3_aa: CASRLIYHSGQGYEQYF
v_call: TRBV12-2
clone_size: -
j_call: TRBJ2-7
d_call: -

cdr3_nt: TGTGCCAGCAGTTTCTCGACTAGCGGAACCTACAATGAGCAGTTCTTC
cdr3_aa: CASSFSTSGTYNEQFF
v_call: TRBV12-3/TRBV12-4
clone_size: many
j_call: TRBJ2-1
d_call: TRBD2

cdr3_nt: TGTGCCAGCAGCCAAGAACACTGGGGCTCTGGAAACACCATATATTTT
cdr3_aa: CASSQEHWGSGNTIYF
v_call: TRBV14
clone_size: once
j_call: TRBJ1-3
d_call: -

cdr3_nt: TGTGCCAGCAGTTACGGTAGCGGGAGTTCTTCAGATACGCAGTATTTT
cdr3_aa: CASSYGSGSSSDTQYF
v_call: TRBV6-5
clone_size: many
j_call: TRBJ2-3
d_call: TRBD2

cdr3_nt: TGTGCCAGCAGTTCCGGACTATCTGGGGAGACCCAGTACTTC
cdr3_aa: CASSSGLSGETQYF
v_call: TRBV27
clone_size: -
j_call: TRBJ2-5
d_call: -

cdr3_nt: TGCAGCGTTGAGGGGGCGGGAGGGCCCTACAATGAGCAGTTCTTC
cdr3_aa: CSVEGAGGPYNEQFF
v_call: TRBV29-1
clone_size: many
j_call: TRBJ2-1
d_call: TRBD2

cdr3_nt: TGCAGCGTCAAGGGGATCGGTAGCGGGGGTACCTACGAGCAGTACTTC
cdr3_aa: CSVKGIGSGGTYEQYF
v_call: TRBV29-1
clone_size: -
j_call: TRBJ2-7
d_call: TRBD2

cdr3_nt: TGTGCCAGCTCACTGACTAGCGGCCGATACGAGCAGTACTTC
cdr3_aa: CASSLTSGRYEQYF
v_call: TRBV18
clone_size: few
j_call: TRBJ2-7
d_call: TRBD2

cdr3_nt: TGTGCCAGCAGTTTCCTTGACCCCCGGGGGGAAAGGTACAATGAGCAGTTCTTC
cdr3_aa: CASSFLDPRGERYNEQFF
v_call: TRBV12-3/TRBV12-4
clone_size: -
j_call: TRBJ2-1
d_call: TRBD2

cdr3_nt: TGCGCCAGCAGCTTGGGAGGGACAGAAAATTCACCCCTCCACTTT
cdr3_aa: CASSLGGTENSPLHF
v_call: TRBV5-1
clone_size: few
j_call: TRBJ1-6
d_call: TRBD1

cdr3_nt: TGTGCCAGCAGCACGGGGGACATTTCTATCTATGGCTACACCTTC
cdr3_aa: CASSTGDISIYGYTF
v_call: TRBV7-9
clone_size: -
j_call: TRBJ1-2
d_call: -

cdr3_nt: TGTGCCAGCAGTGAATGGGGCGTTTCCTACGAGCAGTACTTC
cdr3_aa: CASSEWGVSYEQYF
v_call: TRBV25-1
clone_size: -
j_call: TRBJ2-7
d_call: -

cdr3_nt: TGTGCCAGCAGCATCGGACAGGGGCGATATAGCAATCAGCCCCAGCATTTT
cdr3_aa: CASSIGQGRYSNQPQHF
v_call: TRBV7-2
clone_size: many
j_call: TRBJ1-5
d_call: TRBD1

cdr3_nt: TGCAGCGCCCATGGGGCGACTAGTCCTTACAATGAGCAGTTCTTC
cdr3_aa: CSAHGATSPYNEQFF
v_call: TRBV29-1
clone_size: -
j_call: TRBJ2-1
d_call: -